This entry lists 27 T cell receptor beta chains sequenced from one sample in a study of graft-versus-host responses after intestinal transplantation. These receptors' antigens are unknown. The repertoire was sequenced with immunoSEQ multiplex PCR; TCRdb's copy has only in-frame clones and lacks some. The data contain approximately 100,000 clones, almost 90% of them singletons. This specimen was unstimulated CD4+ T cells sorted from spleen or lymph node cells, taken before intestinal transplant. All receptors derive from a human donor who received an intestinal transplant.

This sequence joins TRBV5-1 and TRBJ1-2, with 12 positions matching TRBD1. Losses at the gene ends were 7 bases for V and 7 bases for J; bases not matched to a gene: 11. Germline lookup yields CDR1 SGHRS and CDR2 YFSETQ. CDR3 length: 15 residues. The CDR3 is CASAPAGTGGSGYTF. In DNA form, the CDR3 reads TGCGCCAGCGCCCCCGCCGGGACAGGGGGCAGTGGCTACACCTTC.

In the case of this clone: The junction departs from germline at one end; a sequencing error may be responsible. In the same sample, other DNA sequences code for this CDR3. The chain is built from TRBV6-5 and TRBJ1-1; TRBD1 agrees at 7 bases. This CDR3 spans 14 amino acids. CDR1 MNHEY and CDR2 SVGAGI come from the germline V gene. The CDR3 region is CASIPGQLNTEAFF. CDR3 sequence (DNA): TGTGCCAGCATTCCGGGACAGCTGAACACTGAGGCTTTCTTT.

The chain couples TRBV7-3 to TRBJ2-1; TRBD2 agrees at 12 bases. The V gene end was trimmed by 5 bases and the J gene end by 0 bases; junction bases not matched to a gene: 8. CDR3 size: 18 residues. The V gene's germline CDR1 is SGHTA and CDR2 FQGTGA. This chain's CDR3 is CASSPLAGGPSSYNEQFF. The CDR3 region has the DNA TGTGCCAGCAGCCCACTAGCGGGGGGCCCTAGCTCCTACAATGAGCAGTTCTTC.

The chain recombines TRBV4-1 with TRBJ2-1; 9 positions agree with TRBD2. Germline CDR1 and CDR2: MGHRA and YSYEKL. This CDR3 contains 15 residues. The V gene end was trimmed by 0 bases and the J gene end by 14 bases; junction bases not matched to a gene: 11. The CDR3 loop is CASSQEGAGGLFEFF. In DNA, the CDR3 is TGCGCCAGCAGCCAAGAGGGGGCGGGGGGGCTATTCGAGTTCTTC.

The chain recombines TRBV5-1 with TRBJ2-5, with D perhaps TRBD1 (5 bases). Germline V CDR1 and CDR2: SGHRS, YFSETQ. Deletions cut 2 bases from V and 4 bases from J, with 9 bases between. This CDR3 is built from 13 residues. The CDR3 DNA sequence: TGCGCCAGCAGCTTTCAGGGAAGAGAGACCCAGTACTTC. This sequence encodes CASSFQGRETQYF.

This clone was counted only a few times. The chain couples TRBV2 to TRBJ1-1; D ambiguous. The CDR3 has 11 residues. Trimming cost V 6 bases and J 8 bases, with 10 bases left between them. The germline V gene encodes CDR1 SNHLY and CDR2 FYNNEI. The CDR3 region is CASSAVWEAFF. The CDR3 bases are TGTGCCAGCAGCGCGGTGTGGGAAGCTTTCTTT.

This chain uses TRBV6-1 with TRBJ2-7, with D possibly being TRBD1 (5 bases). This CDR3 spans 13 amino acids. Trimming removed 8 bases from V and 5 bases from J, with 16 bases in between. CDR1 is MNHNS and CDR2 is SASEGT in the germline V gene. The CDR3 DNA is TGTGCCAGCTCTTGGGCCAGGGCCCACGAGCAGTACTTC. Translation gives CASSWARAHEQYF.

V gene TRBV4-1 combines with J gene TRBJ2-5; D uncertain. Trimming shortened V by 1 base and J by 3 bases, and 9 bases separated the two germline ends. Germline CDR1 is MGHRA and CDR2 is YSYEKL. The CDR3 has 14 residues. CDR3 DNA: TGCGCCAGCAGCCAAGTCGGCAGGAAAGAGACCCAGTACTTC. Protein: CASSQVGRKETQYF.

The gene calls are TRBV5-1 and TRBJ1-1, with D maybe TRBD1 (6 bases). Looked up from germline, CDR1 is SGHRS and CDR2 is YFSETQ. The CDR3 totals 16 residues. V was pared by 4 bases and J by 2 bases, with 18 bases between. The CDR3 DNA reads TGCGCCAGCAGCCAACAAATGACAGGATCTAACACTGAAGCTTTCTTT. It codes for CASSQQMTGSNTEAFF.

The chain joins TRBV28 to TRBJ1-6; maybe TRBD1 (5 bases). Germline lookup yields CDR1 MDHEN and CDR2 SYDVKM. This CDR3 has 17 amino acids. V lost 6 bases and J lost 7, with 22 bases in between. The CDR3 DNA sequence: TGTGCCAGCAGAGCAAGAGGCGGGGGTGGTTGGAATTCACCCCTCCACTTT. It codes for CASRARGGGGWNSPLHF.

This chain joins TRBV29-1 and TRBJ2-3; 7 bases are a match to TRBD1. V lost 6 bases to trimming and J lost 1 base; unmatched junction nucleotides: 1. The CDR3 loop spans 12 amino acids. The V gene's germline CDR1 is SQVTM and CDR2 ANQGSEA. In nucleotides, the CDR3 is TGCAGCGTCGGACAGGGCACAGATACGCAGTATTTT. This encodes CSVGQGTDTQYF.

V is TRBV19 and J is TRBJ2-7, with 7 bases lining up with TRBD2. The CDR3 has 15 residues. The germline V gene encodes CDR1 LNHDA and CDR2 SQIVND (reference sequence). The trim removed 7 bases at V and 0 bases at J, leaving 9 bases unmatched. The CDR3 loop is CASTPQRGSSYEQYF. CDR3 coding DNA: TGTGCCAGTACCCCCCAGCGGGGCAGCTCCTACGAGCAGTACTTC.

This chain uses TRBV7-6 with TRBJ2-5; D perhaps matches TRBD1 (5 bases). V lost 5 bases, J lost 5 bases, and 9 bases lay in between. Looked up from germline, CDR1 is SGHVS and CDR2 is FNYEAQ. The CDR3 is 12 residues long. This chain's CDR3 is CASSTGGETQYF. The CDR3 nucleotides read TGTGCCAGCAGCACAGGTGGGGAGACCCAGTACTTC.

The chain joins TRBV7-9 to TRBJ2-2, with 7 bases that match TRBD2. Germline V gene sequence: CDR1 SEHNR, CDR2 FQNEAQ (reference sequence). V shed 4 bases, J shed 5 bases, and the junction held 10 bases outside the gene matches. This CDR3 spans 16 amino acids. This CDR3 reads CASSYLGGRGTGELFF. The CDR3 region has the DNA TGTGCCAGCAGCTACTTGGGAGGGAGAGGGACCGGGGAGCTGTTTTTT.

J is TRBJ2-7 and V is TRBV5-1; D unclear. Trimming pared 0 bases from V and 1 base from J, leaving 14 bases between. In germline, CDR1 is SGHRS, CDR2 YFSETQ. The length of the CDR3 is 16 residues. In DNA form, the CDR3 reads TGCGCCAGCAGCTTGGCGGTCACGTCAAATTCCTACGAGCAGTACTTC. This translates into CASSLAVTSNSYEQYF.

The chain joins TRBV6-5 to TRBJ1-5; D unresolved. This CDR3 is built from 13 residues. The germline CDR1 and CDR2 sequences are MNHEY and SVGAGI. V lost 8 bases to trimming and J lost 2 bases, with 10 bases between them. The CDR3 loop reads CASGGRGNQPQHF. The CDR3 region has the DNA TGTGCCAGCGGAGGACGGGGCAATCAGCCCCAGCATTTT.

CDR3 region: CSVVQGGNQPQHF. DNA for the CDR3: TGCAGCGTTGTGCAAGGGGGCAATCAGCCCCAGCATTTT. This chain connects TRBV29-1 to TRBJ1-5, with a weak D call TRBD1 (5 bases). V was shortened by 4 bases and J by 2 bases, with 9 bases between the two germline ends. Germline V lookup: CDR1 SQVTM, CDR2 ANQGSEA. This CDR3 has 13 residues.

The rearrangement links TRBV5-1 to TRBJ2-3; D remains ambiguous. This CDR3 region has 13 residues. The germline CDR1 and CDR2 sequences are SGHRS and YFSETQ. Trimming took off 1 base at V and 0 bases at J, with 3 bases between the two ends. The CDR3 region has the DNA TGCGCCAGCAGCTTGACTAGCACAGATACGCAGTATTTT. Its translation is CASSLTSTDTQYF.

V usage is TRBV2 and J usage is TRBJ1-1; D unclear. This CDR3 is 13 amino acids long. CDR1 and CDR2 (germline): SNHLY, FYNNEI. V lost 6 bases, J lost 0 bases, and 8 bases lay in between. CDR3 loop: CASRNQMNTEAFF. The DNA of the CDR3 is TGTGCCAGCAGAAACCAGATGAACACTGAAGCTTTCTTT.

CDR3 nucleotides: TGTGCCAGCAGCTTAAGCGGGGTGGGTCAAGAGACCCAGTACTTC. It yields the protein CASSLSGVGQETQYF. The gene calls are TRBV6-5 and TRBJ2-5, with 7 nucleotides matching TRBD2. The CDR3 is 15 amino acids. The germline CDR1 and CDR2 sequences are MNHEY and SVGAGI. The V gene end was trimmed by 6 bases and the J gene end by 2 bases; junction bases not matched to a gene: 9.

The chain uses TRBV28 and TRBJ2-3, with TRBD2 identical over 9 bases. Germline lookup yields CDR1 MDHEN and CDR2 SYDVKM. V lost 5 bases and J lost 6; bases outside the gene matches: 12. The CDR3 runs 16 residues. CDR3 residues: CASSPSGAPAIDTQYF. CDR3 sequence (DNA): TGTGCCAGCAGTCCTAGCGGGGCACCCGCAATTGATACGCAGTATTTT.

The V call is TRBV7-9, the J call TRBJ2-7; 7 bases line up with TRBD1. The CDR3 covers 14 residues. V shed 1 base and J 4 bases; nucleotides not matched to a gene: 4. Germline lookup yields CDR1 SEHNR and CDR2 FQNEAQ (reference sequence). In nucleotides, the CDR3 is TGTGCCAGCAGCTTAGTGGTACAGGGGTACGAGCAGTACTTC. Protein product: CASSLVVQGYEQYF.

To note about this clone: Other DNA sequences in this sample translate to the same CDR3. This sequence joins TRBV27 and TRBJ2-4; TRBD2 agrees at 8 bases. The CDR3 loop spans 17 amino acids. V gave up 0 bases and J gave up 0 bases; unmatched junction bases: 4. The V gene's germline CDR1 is MNHEY and CDR2 SMNVEV (reference sequence). The DNA for the CDR3 is TGTGCCAGCAGTTTATCTGGCGGGGGGTTAGCCAAAAACATTCAGTACTTC. This sequence encodes CASSLSGGGLAKNIQYF.

The table lists this clone with a few counts. The genes are TRBV2 and TRBJ2-3, with a possible D match to TRBD2 (7 bases). The germline V gene has CDR1 SNHLY and CDR2 FYNNEI. The CDR3 covers 13 residues. The ends were cut back, 7 bases at V and 5 bases at J, with 13 bases in the middle. Written as DNA, the CDR3 is TGTGCCAGCACCGGGGGGCAGGGAGATACGCAGTATTTT. It is translated as CASTGGQGDTQYF.

The chain has TRBV7-2 and TRBJ2-2, with 8 bases lining up with TRBD2. CDR3 length: 18 residues. Germline CDR1 SGHTA, CDR2 FQGNSA. Trimming cost V 2 bases and J 0 bases; bases outside gene matches: 8. The CDR3, as DNA: TGTGCCAGCAGCTTAAAACTCGGCGGGGGGCCGAACACCGGGGAGCTGTTTTTT. As protein: CASSLKLGGGPNTGELFF.

The chain recombines TRBV5-5 with TRBJ1-1, with a possible D match to TRBD1 (6 bases). Trimming removed 3 bases from V and 0 bases from J, with 15 bases in between. The germline gives CDR1 SGHKS, CDR2 YYEKEE (reference sequence). This CDR3 spans 16 amino acids. Here the CDR3 reads CASSSNEWTVNTEAFF. CDR3 bases: TGTGCCAGCAGCTCGAACGAATGGACAGTGAACACTGAAGCTTTCTTT.

The rearrangement uses TRBV28 and TRBJ1-5, with a possible D match to TRBD1 (5 bases). Germline lookup yields CDR1 MDHEN and CDR2 SYDVKM. The CDR3 contains 14 residues. V dropped 2 bases and J dropped 6 bases, with 11 bases sitting between them. In DNA, the CDR3 is TGTGCCAGCAGTTTAGGGGGGTCGGGTCAGCCCCAGCATTTT. Residues: CASSLGGSGQPQHF.